Listed below are T cell receptor beta chains from one sample, sequenced in a study of CD8 T cells in ankylosing spondylitis. In TCRdb, the 5' RACE reads were re-called with MiXCR into one record per CDR3 protein. Of 200,000 to 300,000 distinct CDR3 sequences listed, roughly a tenth are singletons. The specimen sequenced was blood, either unsorted or a sorted T cell fraction (not recorded which). The receptors shown here come from a male donor with ankylosing spondylitis or in good health (not recorded which). CDR3s include the opening cysteine and the closing phenylalanine or tryptophan. Fields, in order: V gene, clone size, D gene, J gene, CDR3 protein, CDR3 DNA. The D gene is left open where the match is weak. Expanded clones are given a class, and other clones once, few, many or no size at all.

v_call: TRBV5-1; clone_size: many; d_call: -; j_call: TRBJ2-7; cdr3_aa: CASSSAGLNDYEQYF; cdr3_nt: TGCGCCAGCAGCTCCGCAGGACTCAACGACTACGAGCAGTACTTC
v_call: TRBV12-3/TRBV12-4; clone_size: many; d_call: -; j_call: TRBJ1-5; cdr3_aa: CASSLSVWGTNQPQHF; cdr3_nt: TGTGCCAGCAGCCTCTCCGTTTGGGGGACAAATCAGCCCCAGCATTTT
v_call: TRBV20-1; clone_size: -; d_call: -; j_call: TRBJ2-1; cdr3_aa: CSAINVGRWGNEQFF; cdr3_nt: TGCAGTGCCATTAACGTCGGGAGATGGGGCAATGAGCAGTTCTTC
v_call: TRBV18; clone_size: -; d_call: TRBD1; j_call: TRBJ1-1; cdr3_aa: CASSPDRDRVSEAFF; cdr3_nt: TGTGCCAGCTCACCGGACCGGGACAGGGTCTCTGAAGCTTTCTTT
v_call: TRBV3-1; clone_size: -; d_call: -; j_call: TRBJ2-2; cdr3_aa: CASSLRDGNTGELFF; cdr3_nt: TGTGCCAGCAGCCTACGGGACGGGAACACCGGGGAGCTGTTTTTT
v_call: TRBV5-5; clone_size: few; d_call: TRBD2; j_call: TRBJ2-1; cdr3_aa: CASSWTSGGPYNEQFF; cdr3_nt: TGTGCCAGCAGCTGGACTAGCGGAGGGCCCTACAATGAGCAGTTCTTC
v_call: TRBV6-1; clone_size: few; d_call: -; j_call: TRBJ1-6; cdr3_aa: CASSERPSSYNSPLHF; cdr3_nt: TGTGCCAGCAGTGAAAGACCGAGCTCCTATAATTCACCCCTCCACTTT
v_call: TRBV20-1; clone_size: many; d_call: TRBD1; j_call: TRBJ1-6; cdr3_aa: CSARETGGFNNSPLHF; cdr3_nt: TGCAGTGCTAGAGAAACAGGGGGCTTTAATAATTCACCCCTCCACTTT
v_call: TRBV4-1; clone_size: many; d_call: TRBD1; j_call: TRBJ2-7; cdr3_aa: CASGQTGGSYEQYF; cdr3_nt: TGCGCCAGCGGGCAAACAGGGGGCAGCTACGAGCAGTACTTC
v_call: TRBV5-1; clone_size: -; d_call: -; j_call: TRBJ1-1; cdr3_aa: CASSLAPIGNTEVFF; cdr3_nt: TGCGCCAGCAGCTTGGCCCCCATCGGGAACACTGAAGTTTTCTTT
v_call: TRBV15; clone_size: few; d_call: -; j_call: TRBJ1-4; cdr3_aa: CATSRDLQGGSEKLFF; cdr3_nt: TGTGCCACCAGCAGAGACCTACAGGGAGGAAGTGAAAAACTGTTTTTT
v_call: TRBV6-1; clone_size: many; d_call: -; j_call: TRBJ1-6; cdr3_aa: CASSLYDSPLHF; cdr3_nt: TGTGCCAGCAGTTTATATGATTCACCCCTCCACTTT
v_call: TRBV15; clone_size: many; d_call: -; j_call: TRBJ2-7; cdr3_aa: CATSIKGSHYEQYF; cdr3_nt: TGTGCCACCAGCATAAAGGGTTCCCACTACGAGCAGTACTTC
v_call: TRBV6-2/TRBV6-3; clone_size: -; d_call: -; j_call: TRBJ2-1; cdr3_aa: CASSVLDLILSSYNEQFF; cdr3_nt: TGTGCCAGCAGTGTACTAGATTTGATTCTGAGCTCCTACAATGAGCAGTTCTTC
v_call: TRBV29-1; clone_size: many; d_call: -; j_call: TRBJ2-7; cdr3_aa: CSGRPGGHYEQYF; cdr3_nt: TGCAGCGGTCGCCCTGGCGGCCATTACGAGCAGTACTTC
v_call: TRBV6-1; clone_size: many; d_call: TRBD1; j_call: TRBJ1-2; cdr3_aa: CASSTTRTGDGYTF; cdr3_nt: TGTGCCAGCAGTACCACTCGGACAGGGGATGGCTACACCTTC
v_call: TRBV30; clone_size: -; d_call: -; j_call: TRBJ1-5; cdr3_aa: CAWSLNRDQPQHF; cdr3_nt: TGTGCCTGGAGCCTCAACAGGGATCAGCCCCAGCATTTT
v_call: TRBV10-3; clone_size: many; d_call: TRBD1; j_call: TRBJ2-1; cdr3_aa: CAISTGQGYNEQFF; cdr3_nt: TGTGCCATCAGTACAGGACAGGGATACAATGAGCAGTTCTTC
v_call: TRBV4-2; clone_size: few; d_call: -; j_call: TRBJ1-5; cdr3_aa: CASSQDGNSNQPQHF; cdr3_nt: TGTGCCAGCAGCCAAGATGGGAATAGCAATCAGCCCCAGCATTTT
v_call: TRBV24-1; clone_size: -; d_call: -; j_call: TRBJ2-1; cdr3_aa: CATSIGAGNEQFF; cdr3_nt: TGTGCCACCAGTATTGGGGCAGGCAATGAGCAGTTCTTC
v_call: TRBV4-1; clone_size: many; d_call: -; j_call: TRBJ1-2; cdr3_aa: CASRQDAKQGGNDYGYTF; cdr3_nt: TGCGCCAGCAGACAAGATGCGAAGCAGGGCGGAAATGACTATGGCTACACCTTC
v_call: TRBV11-2; clone_size: -; d_call: -; j_call: TRBJ2-3; cdr3_aa: CASSLGRGTYTQYF; cdr3_nt: TGTGCCAGCAGCCTAGGACGAGGGACTTATACGCAGTATTTT
v_call: TRBV5-6; clone_size: many; d_call: -; j_call: TRBJ2-3; cdr3_aa: CASSLMDTDTQYF; cdr3_nt: TGTGCCAGCAGCTTGATGGACACAGATACGCAGTATTTT